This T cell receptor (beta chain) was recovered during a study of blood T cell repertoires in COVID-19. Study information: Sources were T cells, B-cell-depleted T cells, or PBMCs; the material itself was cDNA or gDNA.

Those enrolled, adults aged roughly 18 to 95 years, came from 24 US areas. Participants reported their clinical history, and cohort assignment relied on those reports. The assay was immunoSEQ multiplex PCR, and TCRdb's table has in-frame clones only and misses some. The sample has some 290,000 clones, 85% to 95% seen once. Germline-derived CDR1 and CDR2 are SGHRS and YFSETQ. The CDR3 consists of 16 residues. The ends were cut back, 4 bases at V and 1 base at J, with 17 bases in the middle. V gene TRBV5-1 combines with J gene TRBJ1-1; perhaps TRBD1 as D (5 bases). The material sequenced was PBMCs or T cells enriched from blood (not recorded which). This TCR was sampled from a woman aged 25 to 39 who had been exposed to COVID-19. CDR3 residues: CASSRRRRRGNTEAFF. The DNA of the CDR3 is TGCGCCAGCAGCCGAAGGAGGAGGAGGGGGAACACTGAAGCTTTCTTT.